This T cell receptor (beta chain) was sequenced in a study of CD8 T cells in Susac syndrome (dated by TCRdb to the late 2010s). With regard to the full study: Repertoire sequencing was used to test whether CD8+ T cell activation and differentiation in Susac syndrome was antigen driven. Broader findings and caveats from the paper: The study acknowledged that relatively few individuals were included in the TCR sequencing and HLA analysis.

RNA was extracted with the RNeasy kit and roughly 0.45 to 1 ug was reverse transcribed using random hexamers. TCR beta CDR3 regions were amplified with the immunoSEQ multiplex PCR assay covering 54 Vbeta and 13 Jbeta segments. PCR amplification bias was corrected using a synthetic template baseline for primer optimization and computational correction. Under the source paper's analysis protocol: Reads were annotated to V, D and J genes according to IMGT and were analyzed with immunoSEQ Analyzer, with only productive sequences retained. Clonality was calculated as one minus the Shannon entropy normalized by log2 of the number of productive unique sequences. Public and private clones were assessed among the 100 most prevalent clones of each patient and control. Clones were defined as Susac-specific when absent from the healthy and MS cohorts, from 1052 published viral clones and from other ImmuneACCESS disease sequences. The raw public data were reprocessed by TCRdb itself: fastp quality trimming at Q25, MiXCR clonotype calling, in-frame beta chains only. Records with the same CDR3 protein are collapsed into one entry carrying the most frequent genes and DNA. The V and J calls and clone size come from TCRdb's table, not from the authors' own analysis. In this sample the table shows 170,000 or so distinct CDR3 sequences, approximately 94% of which occur a single time. The ten largest clones take up more than 0.08% of the sample.

The CDR1 and CDR2 encoded by the germline V gene are MGHRA and YSYEKL. V ends up 4 bases short and J 1 base short, with an unmatched junction base count of 14. The CDR3 sequence holds 18 residues, the cysteine and phenylalanine included. The only DNA kept is the CDR3, 54 bases in frame from the first base. Peripheral blood CD8+ and CD4+ T cells from healthy donors, Susac syndrome patients and multiple sclerosis patients were profiled by high-throughput TCR beta sequencing. The multiple sclerosis controls were treatment-naive patients who had stable or active relapsing-remitting disease and met the revised McDonald criteria. Bulk CD8+ and CD4+ T cells were purified by magnetic negative isolation, while CD8+ TEMRA cells were enriched using FACS. Blood was drawn into EDTA tubes, processed within 24 hours, and PBMCs were isolated by density gradient centrifugation. PBMCs intended for TCR sequencing were cryopreserved in liquid nitrogen and thawed later in a water bath at 37 degrees C. The sorted or isolated CD4+, CD8+ and CD8+ TEMRA cells had a purity of 90% or higher.

Worth noting for this clonotype: The clone's antigen remains unknown. It has no much larger one-base neighbor in the sample; base qualities were not kept.

The chain is assembled from TRBV4-1 and TRBJ2-5; TRBD1 agrees with 8 junctional bases. This receptor was taken from a human donor with multiple sclerosis. The sample comprised CD4+ T cells from PBMCs. The DNA reads as follows: TGCGCCAGCAGCCCACTCTACTTCCGGGACAGGAGCCAAGAGACCCAGTACTTC. This encodes CASSPLYFRDRSQETQYF.